This T cell receptor (beta chain) was captured by sequencing in a study of T-cell memory formation after mild COVID-19. Study observations and caveats: Later expanders leaned CD4+, whereas clones that contracted between day 15 and 85 were balanced CD4/CD8.

Comments on this clonotype: Its antigen is still unknown.

TCRdb recomputed calls from the 5' RACE reads with MiXCR, one row per CDR3 protein. The sample yields around 100,000 distinct CDR3 sequences, around 10% seen once. There are 11 residues in the CDR3. V shed 3 bases and J shed 3 bases, with 2 bases lying between them. Germline V gives CDR1 MGHRA, CDR2 YSYEKL. The clonotype was recovered from a man between 18 and 35 years old who had mild COVID-19 (a few samples of this study predate the infection). Cell type and time point are not known. This rearrangement joins TRBV4-1 to TRBJ1-1; D gene unclear. The specimen sequenced was PBMCs or a T cell subset sorted from them (not recorded which). CDR3 sequence: CASSQDTEAFF. The CDR3 region has the DNA TGCGCCAGCAGCCAGGACACTGAAGCTTTCTTT.